This T cell receptor beta chain came from a study of blood T cell repertoires in COVID-19. Study summary: Acute and convalescent COVID-19 samples came from the United States, Italy and Spain. PBMCs, B-cell-depleted T cells, or T cells provided the cDNA or gDNA that made up the material.

The germline gives CDR1 SGHTS, CDR2 YDEGEE. V was shortened by 4 bases and J by 3 bases, with 19 bases between the two germline ends. CDR3 length: 16 residues. In the original workflow: The assay estimated nucleated cells by amplifying reference gene primers. Using immunoSEQ multiplex PCR, the repertoire was profiled, and TCRdb retains in-frame clones only, with some absent. V and J calls plus clone size are reproduced from that table; the DNA served to infer D and trimming. The sample includes 85,000 or so clones, 81% of them seen just once. The V call is TRBV5-8, the J call TRBJ1-2; D may be TRBD1 (6 bases). Sequencing was done on a sample of peripheral blood. This TCR came from an elderly man with acute or convalescent COVID-19. The CDR3 reads CASSPRPGAGDYGYTF. The CDR3 coding sequence is TGTGCCAGCAGCCCTCGCCCGGGGGCGGGAGACTATGGCTACACCTTC.